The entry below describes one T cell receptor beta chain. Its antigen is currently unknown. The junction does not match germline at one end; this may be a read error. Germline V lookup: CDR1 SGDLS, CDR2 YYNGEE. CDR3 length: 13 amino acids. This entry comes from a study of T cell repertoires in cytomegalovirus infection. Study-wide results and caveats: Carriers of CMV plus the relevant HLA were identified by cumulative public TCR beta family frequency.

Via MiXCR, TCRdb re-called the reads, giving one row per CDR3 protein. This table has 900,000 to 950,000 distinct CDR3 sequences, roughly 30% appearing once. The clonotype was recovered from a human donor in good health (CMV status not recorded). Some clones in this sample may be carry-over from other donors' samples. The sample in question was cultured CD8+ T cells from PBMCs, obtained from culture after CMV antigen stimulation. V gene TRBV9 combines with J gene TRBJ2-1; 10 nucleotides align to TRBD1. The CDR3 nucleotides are TGTGCCAGCAGCTCCAGCTATGGACAGGGGGTTGTCTTC. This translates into CASSSSYGQGVVF.